This paragraph covers one T cell receptor beta chain sequence. As yet, its antigen is unknown. The data were taken from a study of shared clonotypes between healthy human individuals. About the research overall: Per donor, three plates held CD4 naive cells, three held CD4 memory, two held CD8 naive and one held CD8 memory. General study findings and limits: On the whole, naive subsets had larger estimated richness than memory subsets had. Rarefaction showed sorted-subset sequencing was incomplete despite large depth.

The CDR3 is 12 amino acids. In germline, CDR1 is SGHRS, CDR2 YFSETQ. J lost 7 bases, V lost 8 bases, and 5 bases had no gene match. CD45RO-negative cells were positively selected for CCR7, leaving out terminally differentiated effector memory CD45RA+ cells. The data were produced by immunoSEQ multiplex PCR, yet TCRdb's version contains in-frame clones alone and is incomplete. The top ten hold 1% to 1.5% of the sample, which has 1.5 million to 2.5 million clones, about 95% seen once. The sample comprised naive CD8+ T cells sorted from blood. The rearrangement uses TRBV5-1 and TRBJ2-2; 7 bases fit TRBD1. The TCR originated in a man younger than 35 in good health. Here the CDR3 reads CARRGGHGELFF. The CDR3 region has the DNA TGCGCCAGGAGAGGGGGCCACGGGGAGCTGTTTTTT. Variable domain in full (rest from reference TRBV5-1 and TRBJ2-2): KAGVTQTPRYLIKTRGQQVTLSCSPISGHRSVSWYQQTPGQGLQFLFEYFSETQRNKGNFPGRFSGRQFSNSRSEMNVSTLELGDSALYLCARRGGHGELFFGEGSRLTVL.